Reported below is one TCR beta chain. The antigen is undetermined. These data come from a study of graft-versus-host responses after intestinal transplantation. Across the whole study: Recipients got multivisceral, liver-intestinal, or isolated intestinal transplants. The whole recipient group had anti-thymocyte globulin induction followed by tacrolimus and steroids for 2 to 3 years.

TCRdb keeps only in-frame clones here, not all; method: immunoSEQ multiplex PCR. The sample carries roughly 120,000 clones, approximately 90% recorded once. Findings and caveats of the study: The recipient marrow held GvH clones, and some of them showed up first in ileum or blood.

CDR3 size: 14 residues. V lost 3 bases to trimming and J lost 6 bases, with 14 bases between them. Germline V gives CDR1 GTSNPN, CDR2 SVGIG (reference sequence). The source was unstimulated CD4+ T cells sorted from spleen or lymph node cells, collected before intestinal transplant. The clonotype comes from a human donor who received an intestinal transplant. The chain links TRBV30 to TRBJ2-2, with unresolved D. The CDR3: CAWRSYPPSGELFF. The CDR3, as DNA: TGTGCCTGGAGGTCTTATCCCCCTTCCGGGGAGCTGTTTTTT.